The source of this TCR beta chain is a study of cytomegalovirus exposure and HLA in healthy donors. The study, taken as a whole, reports: Earlier analysis found most TCR beta V segments productive about 90% or about 30% of the time. The records held CMV serostatus as the only immune exposure information. Later genetic work tied a missense DCLRE1C variant to beta-chain V and J trimming.

The CDR3 is 13 residues long. CDR1 SGHRS and CDR2 YFSETQ come from the germline V gene. V was pared by 3 bases and J by 1 base, with 7 bases between. The PCR made use of 60 Vbeta and 13 Jbeta primers. Profiling relied on immunoSEQ multiplex PCR, and the TCRdb table lists in-frame clones only, not all of them. The sample consists of 130,000 to 150,000 clones, approximately 80% of them appearing once. Concerning this clone itself: Its target is not known.

Healthy individuals who donated bone marrow served as the donors. The sample taken for sequencing was PBMCs. The sequence was collected from a male donor in good health and CMV-seronegative. J is TRBJ2-5 and V is TRBV5-1; D call uncertain. The CDR3 here is CASSSLFQETQYF. CDR3 DNA: TGCGCCAGCAGCTCCCTCTTCCAAGAGACCCAGTACTTC.